This TCR beta chain was profiled in a study of blood T cells in healthy people across ages. Trimming took 6 bases from V and 2 from J; bases not matched to a gene: 12. This CDR3 comprises 16 residues. Germline lookup yields CDR1 DFQATT and CDR2 SNEGSKA (reference sequence). This clonotype has only one observation. Using a J-beta primer mix together with a sample-barcoded 5' primer, a second PCR was run for 7 to 11 cycles. One entry per CDR3 protein, called by TCRdb with MiXCR from the 5' RACE reads. The repertoire has about 1.4 million distinct CDR3 sequences, around 55% of them found once; the top ten carry roughly 7%.

The receptor was derived from a man aged 18-30 years in good health. Sequencing was done on a sample of blood. The rearrangement uses TRBV20-1 and TRBJ2-5, with TRBD2 matching 10 bases. The CDR3 sequence: CSAGNPSGSEQETQYF. CDR3 coding DNA: TGCAGTGCCGGAAATCCTAGCGGGAGTGAACAAGAGACCCAGTACTTC.